This T cell receptor (beta chain) was captured in a study of spatial heterogeneity in lung cancer. CDR3 length equals 15 residues. V lost 0 bases and J lost 4, with 13 bases in between. The germline V gene has CDR1 LGHNA and CDR2 YSLEER. TCRdb used MiXCR to reprocess the 5' RACE reads, holding one entry per CDR3 protein. The table has tens of thousands of distinct CDR3 sequences, about 12% seen once; the top ten hold more than 40%. This clonotype showed up just a few times. Stated time point: sample taken at primary tumor resection. Extraction of whole RNA from tumor, nontumor lung or frozen PBMC preceded unsorted sequencing.

The sequence was collected from a male donor with early-stage non-small cell lung cancer. The sample here was PBMCs, taken at surgery. The genes are TRBV4-3 and TRBJ2-7; tentatively, D is TRBD1 (7 bases). This chain's CDR3 is CASSQDRGVQYEQYF. The CDR3 DNA sequence: TGCGCCAGCAGCCAAGACAGGGGGGTGCAGTACGAGCAGTACTTC.